The 30 T cell receptor beta chains in this list originate from one sample, sequenced in a study of blood T cells in healthy people across ages. Then a second PCR, running roughly 7 to 11 cycles, was carried out with a sample-barcoded 5' primer and a J-beta primer mix. TCRdb itself ran the 5' RACE reads through MiXCR, one entry per CDR3 protein. The table has over a million distinct CDR3 sequences, approximately 59% seen once. The sequenced material came from blood. These receptors were obtained from a man between 18 and 29 years old in good health.

This chain connects TRBV5-1 to TRBJ2-7; possible D gene TRBD1, 5 bases. The CDR3 runs 14 residues. Germline V CDR1 and CDR2: SGHRS, YFSETQ. V dropped 0 bases and J dropped 5 bases, with 12 bases sitting between them. The CDR3 protein is CASSLDRPPDEQYF. The CDR3 coding sequence is TGCGCCAGCAGCTTGGACAGGCCGCCCGACGAGCAGTACTTC.

Here the CDR3 DNA reads TGTGCCAGTGGGGCGATATCTGGGGCCAACGTCCTGACTTTC. Translation gives CASGAISGANVLTF. The chain links TRBV19 to TRBJ2-6; tentatively, D is TRBD1 (5 bases). V shed 8 bases and J shed 1 base, with 9 bases lying between them. This CDR3 is 14 amino acids long. Looked up from germline, CDR1 is LNHDA and CDR2 is SQIVND (reference sequence).

Written as DNA, the CDR3 is TGCGCCAGCAGCCAAGATCCGGAGGGTACCTACAATGAGCAGTTCTTC. This sequence encodes CASSQDPEGTYNEQFF. The chain carries TRBV4-3 and TRBJ2-1; D is possibly TRBD2 (6 bases). The CDR3 runs 16 residues. V was shortened by 0 bases and J by 2 bases, with 11 bases between the two germline ends. Germline values: CDR1 LGHNA, CDR2 YSLEER.

This chain connects TRBV10-3 to TRBJ2-5; 8 nucleotides match TRBD2. From germline, CDR1 is ENHRY and CDR2 SYGVKD. The length of the CDR3 is 14 residues. After removal of 6 bases from V and 1 base from J, the junction contained 4 bases not matched to a gene. The DNA for the CDR3 is TGTGCCATCAGCGAGACTAGCGCCCAAGAGACCCAGTACTTC. It encodes CAISETSAQETQYF.

The V gene is TRBV12-3 or TRBV12-4, the J gene TRBJ1-2; D is ambiguous. V gave up 4 bases and J gave up 4 bases, with 10 bases separating them. There are 13 residues in the CDR3. The CDR3 sequence is CASSSLRSYGYTF. The CDR3 nucleotides read TGTGCCAGCAGTTCCCTCAGGTCCTATGGCTACACCTTC.

This clonotype showed up many times. V gene TRBV5-1 combines with J gene TRBJ2-1, with 10 positions matching TRBD2. This CDR3 has 15 residues. With V trimmed by 1 base and J by 6 bases, 4 bases remained unmatched. Germline CDR1 reads SGHRS; CDR2 reads YFSETQ. This chain's CDR3 is CASSLYLAGANEQFF. CDR3 in DNA: TGCGCCAGCAGCTTGTACCTAGCGGGAGCCAATGAGCAGTTCTTC.

This chain joins TRBV5-6 and TRBJ2-1; 9 bases map to TRBD2. The germline gives CDR1 SGHDT, CDR2 YYEEEE. Unmatched junction bases numbered 10, after V lost 7 bases and J lost 5 bases. The CDR3 contains 15 residues. In DNA, the CDR3 is TGTGCCAGCGCCGGACTAGCGATGTGGGACAATGAGCAGTTCTTC. This gives the protein CASAGLAMWDNEQFF.

Notes on this clonotype: The junction departs from the called germline gene at one end, perhaps through a read error. V gene TRBV7-2 combines with J gene TRBJ2-3; 8 bases are shared with TRBD1. Looked up from germline, CDR1 is SGHTA and CDR2 is FQGNSA. This CDR3 region has 13 residues. The CDR3 loop is CASSSGGSDTRYF. The DNA for the CDR3 is TGTGCCAGCAGCTCAGGGGGCTCAGATACGCGGTATTTT.

The chain has TRBV20-1 and TRBJ2-7; 8 bases line up with TRBD2. Trimming took 5 bases from V and 7 from J; bases not matched to a gene: 13. This CDR3 comprises 14 residues. CDR1 and CDR2 (germline): DFQATT, SNEGSKA (reference sequence). The CDR3 loop reads CSALRGARHNEQYF. CDR3 coding DNA: TGCAGTGCTTTGCGGGGGGCCAGACACAATGAGCAGTACTTC.

The chain recombines TRBV7-2 with TRBJ2-3, with D possibly being TRBD1 or TRBD2 (5 bases each). V dropped 2 bases and J dropped 0 bases, with 15 bases sitting between them. From germline, CDR1 is SGHTA and CDR2 FQGNSA. The CDR3 extends over 17 amino acids. CDR3 in amino acids: CASSLRVGASSTDTQYF. The CDR3 nucleotides are TGTGCCAGCAGCTTAAGGGTCGGGGCATCTAGCACAGATACGCAGTATTTT.

The CDR3 region has the DNA TGTGCCAGCAGCCAATGGGAGGGCCCCAACAATGAGCAGTTCTTC. Translation gives CASSQWEGPNNEQFF. The chain is built from TRBV14 and TRBJ2-1; TRBD2 agrees at 7 bases. Germline V lookup: CDR1 SGHDN, CDR2 FVKESK. The length of the CDR3 is 15 residues. Trimming removed 2 bases from V and 5 bases from J; junction bases left unmatched: 6.

The rearrangement joins TRBV13 to TRBJ2-4; 10 bases align to TRBD2. Near its end, the DNA agrees better with TRBJ2-7, so the J call may be wrong. CDR3 length: 16 residues. Germline V lookup: CDR1 PRHDT, CDR2 FYEKMQ (reference sequence). CDR3: CASSTRTSGPFYEQYF. CDR3 nucleotides: TGTGCCAGCAGCACCCGGACTAGCGGACCCTTCTACGAGCAGTACTTC.

The gene calls are TRBV20-1 and TRBJ2-7; 8 nucleotides match TRBD1. Germline values: CDR1 DFQATT, CDR2 SNEGSKA (reference sequence). Losses at the gene ends were 4 bases for V and 0 bases for J; bases not matched to a gene: 5. The CDR3 extends over 14 amino acids. The CDR3 sequence is CSATTGESSYEQYF. The CDR3 nucleotides are TGCAGTGCTACGACAGGGGAAAGCTCCTACGAGCAGTACTTC.

The rearrangement uses TRBV7-2 and TRBJ1-2, with D possibly being TRBD1 (6 bases). The CDR3 is 15 amino acids. V lost 4 bases and J lost 3, with 15 bases in between. Germline V gives CDR1 SGHTA, CDR2 FQGNSA. DNA of the CDR3: TGTGCCAGCAGCTCCTGGGACACGCTTCACTATGGCTACACCTTC. Its translation is CASSSWDTLHYGYTF.

V is TRBV20-1 and J is TRBJ2-1, with 9 positions matching TRBD2. The CDR3 has 16 amino acids. Germline V gene sequence: CDR1 DFQATT, CDR2 SNEGSKA (reference sequence). V trimming: 3 bases; J trimming: 8 bases; junction bases outside the gene matches: 14. CDR3 sequence reads: CSARSLGTSSDDEQFF. The DNA for the CDR3 is TGCAGTGCTAGGTCCCTGGGGACTAGCTCGGACGATGAGCAGTTCTTC.

The genes are TRBV20-1 and TRBJ2-5; 8 bases agree with TRBD2. Trimming took 3 bases from V and 11 from J; bases not matched to a gene: 8. Looked up from germline, CDR1 is DFQATT and CDR2 is SNEGSKA (reference sequence). This CDR3 spans 12 amino acids. CDR3 in DNA: TGCAGTGCTAGTGGGGGACTAGGGGAGCAGTACTTC. Protein sequence: CSASGGLGEQYF.

The V call is TRBV5-1, the J call TRBJ2-7; D may be TRBD1 (5 bases). Germline CDR1 reads SGHRS; CDR2 reads YFSETQ. V lost 8 bases to trimming and J lost 3 bases, with 21 bases between them. CDR3 length equals 15 residues. The CDR3 sequence: CASTLRDSGGYEQYF. The CDR3 DNA reads as TGCGCCAGTACCCTTAGAGACAGTGGCGGCTACGAGCAGTACTTC.

The rearrangement joins TRBV4-3 to TRBJ1-2; D not resolved. From germline, CDR1 is LGHNA and CDR2 YSLEER. The CDR3 has 14 amino acids. The V gene lost 0 bases and the J gene lost 3 bases, with 8 bases spanning the gap. As DNA, the CDR3 is TGCGCCAGCAGCCAAGAGAGCCTGTACTATGGCTACACCTTC. This sequence encodes CASSQESLYYGYTF.

This clonotype was detected a few times. The chain has TRBV28 and TRBJ2-5, with 7 bases matching TRBD1. V lost 6 bases to trimming and J lost 0 bases; unmatched junction nucleotides: 4. The CDR3 sequence is 14 residues long. Germline V gene lookup returns CDR1 MDHEN and CDR2 SYDVKM. The CDR3 sequence: CASRPGTDQETQYF. The CDR3 DNA reads as TGTGCCAGCAGGCCCGGGACAGACCAAGAGACCCAGTACTTC.

V gene TRBV20-1 combines with J gene TRBJ2-4, with D possibly matching TRBD2 (5 bases). Near its end, the DNA agrees better with TRBJ2-7, so the J call may be wrong. CDR3 length: 11 amino acids. Germline values: CDR1 DFQATT, CDR2 SNEGSKA (reference sequence). The CDR3 DNA sequence: TGCAGTGCTTACAGCGGCTACGAGCAGTACTTC. Protein product: CSAYSGYEQYF.

The V and J genes are TRBV11-2 and TRBJ2-5; 8 nucleotides agree with TRBD2. This CDR3 region has 15 residues. The junction had 4 bases not matched to a gene; V was cut back by 1 base and J by 3 bases. Germline V gene sequence: CDR1 SGHAT, CDR2 FQNNGV. Here the CDR3 DNA reads TGTGCCAGCAGCTTAGCGGGGGGGCAAGAAGAGACCCAGTACTTC. It yields the protein CASSLAGGQEETQYF.

This clonotype was observed at least ten times. The V gene is TRBV20-1, the J gene TRBJ2-7; 7 bases are a match to TRBD1. The CDR3 covers 11 residues. Germline lookup yields CDR1 DFQATT and CDR2 SNEGSKA (reference sequence). V dropped 7 bases and J dropped 6; count of bases not matched to a gene: 6. For the CDR3, the DNA is TGCAGTGACAGGGGAAAACGCGAGCAGTACTTC. This sequence encodes CSDRGKREQYF.

The chain couples TRBV12-3 or TRBV12-4 to TRBJ2-7; either TRBD1 or TRBD2 may supply D (5 bases each). The DNA end is more similar to TRBJ2-5, so the J call may be wrong. This CDR3 has 14 residues. Here the CDR3 reads CASSQAGAGGTQYF. CDR3 DNA sequence: TGTGCCAGCAGTCAAGCCGGGGCCGGCGGGACCCAGTACTTC.

This clonotype came up a few times. The J gene is TRBJ2-1, the V gene TRBV25-1, with TRBD2 identical over 9 bases. Trimming removed 1 base from V and 5 bases from J; junction bases left unmatched: 6. This CDR3 has 16 residues. Per germline, CDR1 MGHDK and CDR2 SYGVNS. CDR3 nucleotide sequence: TGTGCCAGCAGTGAATTTGCGGGAGGGCCTAACAATGAGCAGTTCTTC. This encodes CASSEFAGGPNNEQFF.

The chain carries TRBV20-1 and TRBJ2-7; D is perhaps TRBD1 (6 bases). The CDR3 has 14 residues. From germline, CDR1 is DFQATT and CDR2 SNEGSKA (reference sequence). Between the trimmed V and J ends, which lost 8 bases and 3 bases, there was a span of 20 bases. CDR3 nucleotides: TGCAGTTCATCACCTGGACAGAATTACTACGAGCAGTACTTC. Protein: CSSSPGQNYYEQYF.

The chain recombines TRBV6-2 or TRBV6-3 with TRBJ2-4, with D possibly matching TRBD2 (5 bases). Trimming removed 5 bases at V and 7 bases at J, with 12 bases between. Germline loops: CDR1 MNHEY, CDR2 SVGEGT. The CDR3 spans 13 residues. The CDR3 protein is CASSGRPGNIQYF. The CDR3, as DNA: TGTGCCAGCAGTGGGCGCCCGGGGAACATTCAGTACTTC.

This sequence joins TRBV6-2 or TRBV6-3 and TRBJ1-5, with D tentatively TRBD1 (6 bases). Trimming left V 5 bases short and J 0 bases short, with 14 bases between. CDR1 MNHEY and CDR2 SVGEGT come from the germline V gene. CDR3 length: 16 residues. CDR3 residues: CASSPTRGGSNQPQHF. CDR3 nucleotide sequence: TGTGCCAGCAGTCCGACTCGAGGGGGTAGCAATCAGCCCCAGCATTTT.

V gene TRBV7-2 combines with J gene TRBJ2-7, with a tentative D call TRBD2 (6 bases). Germline CDR1 SGHTA, CDR2 FQGNSA. The CDR3 loop spans 15 amino acids. Trimming shortened V by 1 base and J by 7 bases, and 17 bases separated the two germline ends. CDR3 amino acids: CASSLVGSSGWEQYF. The CDR3 region has the DNA TGTGCCAGCAGCTTAGTGGGTAGTAGCGGTTGGGAGCAGTACTTC.

The rearrangement uses TRBV7-9 and TRBJ1-1; D is undetermined. The CDR3 is 13 residues long. The V gene lost 5 bases and the J gene lost 5 bases, with 12 bases spanning the gap. Germline CDR1 is SEHNR and CDR2 is FQNEAQ (reference sequence). This CDR3 reads CASSPSGVTEAFF. CDR3 in DNA: TGTGCCAGCAGCCCCTCAGGAGTGACTGAAGCTTTCTTT.

This clonotype was seen a handful of times. The chain employs TRBV27 and TRBJ2-7; D is possibly TRBD1 (5 bases). Germline V gene sequence: CDR1 MNHEY, CDR2 SMNVEV (reference sequence). The V gene lost 3 bases and the J gene lost 7 bases, with 10 bases spanning the gap. This CDR3 has 12 amino acids. The CDR3 nucleotides read TGTGCCAGCAGTTTTTGGGGCAATGAGCAGTACTTC. Translation gives CASSFWGNEQYF.